This is a list of T cell receptor beta chains from one sample in a study of T cells in Graves' hyperthyroidism and ophthalmopathy. Via MiXCR, TCRdb re-called the multiplex PCR reads, giving one row per CDR3 protein. This sample has about 600,000 distinct CDR3 sequences; approximately 15% occur once, and the top ten carry 2.5% to 4%. Sequenced: blood. The receptors were sampled from a woman between 40 and 55 years old with Graves' ophthalmopathy. The CDR3 runs from the conserved cysteine through the conserved F or W. Fields, in order: D gene, clone size, J gene, V gene, CDR3 DNA, CDR3 protein. D genes are given only for firm matches. Clone size is shown for a subset of rows, as once, few, many or a class of expanded clone.

>TRBD1|few|TRBJ1-4|TRBV30
TGTGCCTGGAGTGTACTGAGGGGGCAGGAAAAACTGTTTTTT
CAWSVLRGQEKLFF
>-|many|TRBJ1-1|TRBV2
TGTGCCAGCGTTGAGGGGCTTTGGGCTGAAGCTTTCTTT
CASVEGLWAEAFF
>-|many|TRBJ2-1|TRBV12-5
TGTGCTAGTGGTTTGGTTTTAGGGGTGAGCGGCCTCTCTGATGAGCAGTTCTTC
CASGLVLGVSGLSDEQFF
>-|many|TRBJ2-7|TRBV20-1
TGCAGTGCTTACAGGGATGCCTACGAGCAGTACTTC
CSAYRDAYEQYF
>-|many|TRBJ2-7|TRBV6-2/TRBV6-3
TGTGCCAGCTTCCGGGGAGTAGGGTCCTACGAGCAGTACTTC
CASFRGVGSYEQYF
>-|few|TRBJ1-5|TRBV10-3
TGTGCCATCAGTCGGACAGAGGTGAATCAGCCCCAGCATTTT
CAISRTEVNQPQHF
>-|-|TRBJ1-1|TRBV7-9
TGTGCCAGCCGTACCGGACGGTTGAACACTGAAGCTTTCTTT
CASRTGRLNTEAFF
>-|many|TRBJ2-7|TRBV11-1
TGTGCCAGCAGCTATCGTTGGCAGTCCTACGAGCAGTACTTC
CASSYRWQSYEQYF
>-|-|TRBJ2-1|TRBV20-1
TGCAGTGCTACCTCCGGGATTGATACATACAATGAGCAGTTCTTC
CSATSGIDTYNEQFF
>TRBD2|-|TRBJ2-1|TRBV5-5
TGTGCCAGCAGCGGACCGGGACTAGCGGGAGACAATGAGCAGTTCTTC
CASSGPGLAGDNEQFF
>-|many|TRBJ2-7|TRBV6-1
TGTGCCAGCCGTGGACATACCTACGAGCAGTACTTC
CASRGHTYEQYF
>-|many|TRBJ2-3|TRBV2
TGTGCCAGCATACCAGGGAGCCATGGCACAGATACGCAGTATTTT
CASIPGSHGTDTQYF
>TRBD1|many|TRBJ1-5|TRBV18
TGTGCCAGCTCAGCAACAGGGGCCGGCAATCAGCCCCAGCATTTT
CASSATGAGNQPQHF
>-|-|TRBJ2-4|TRBV4-1
TGCGCCAGCAGCCAAGAAGTAGTGTGGAGCATTCAGTACTTC
CASSQEVVWSIQYF
>TRBD2|many|TRBJ2-2|TRBV27
TGTGCCAGCAGAATAGCGGGAGTGTACACCGGGGAGCTGTTTTTT
CASRIAGVYTGELFF
>-|-|TRBJ1-2|TRBV6-2/TRBV6-3
TGTGCCAGCAGCCGGGACACCGTGGACTATGGCTACACCTTC
CASSRDTVDYGYTF
>-|many|TRBJ2-1|TRBV3-1
TGTGCCAGCAGCTCCGGGACCAATGAGCAGTTCTTC
CASSSGTNEQFF
>-|once|TRBJ2-7|TRBV7-2
TGTGCCAGCAGCCCGACACAGGGCTCGCAGTACTTC
CASSPTQGSQYF
>-|-|TRBJ2-7|TRBV27
TGTGCCACCCCGACAGAGCTTCACCCTTCCTACGAGCAGTACTTC
CATPTELHPSYEQYF
>-|-|TRBJ2-1|TRBV3-1
TGTGCCAGCAGCCAAGTAATGAGCTACAGCAATGAGCAGTTCTTC
CASSQVMSYSNEQFF
>TRBD2|many|TRBJ2-7|TRBV10-1
TGCGCCAGCAGTCGGGGGGTAAACTACGAGCAGTACTTC
CASSRGVNYEQYF
>-|-|TRBJ2-1|TRBV9
TGTGCCAGCAGCGTAGTGCCGAGCTCCTACAATGAGCAGTTCTTC
CASSVVPSSYNEQFF
>TRBD2|many|TRBJ2-5|TRBV3-1
TGTGCCAGCAGCCAAGATTTTTGGCGGGGGCAAGAGACCCAGTACTTC
CASSQDFWRGQETQYF
>-|many|TRBJ2-7|TRBV2
TGTGCCGGGGGGACCAACTACGAGCAGTACTTC
CAGGTNYEQYF
>-|many|TRBJ1-5|TRBV7-8
TGTGCCAGCAGCCCCGCGGTGGGTTCCGGACAGCCCCAGCATTTT
CASSPAVGSGQPQHF
>-|many|TRBJ1-1|TRBV20-1
TGCAGTGCTAGAGGCCGGGGCGCTAACACTGAAGCTTTCTTT
CSARGRGANTEAFF
>TRBD1|many|TRBJ1-2|TRBV28
TGTGCCAGCAGTTCGTGGACAGGGGCATTAGCTAACTATGGCTACACCTTC
CASSSWTGALANYGYTF
>-|-|TRBJ2-7|TRBV3-1
TGTGCCAGCAGCCCGAGGTCTGGGAGCGACGAGCAGTACTTC
CASSPRSGSDEQYF
>-|many|TRBJ2-7|TRBV6-1
TGTGCCAGCAGGACGGCTAGGGGGGCCTACGAGCAGTACTTC
CASRTARGAYEQYF
>TRBD2|many|TRBJ2-1|TRBV5-5
TGTGCCAGCAGCCCCCATCGGACGCAGCCTGCGGGGGGCACCTACAATGAGCAGTTCTTC
CASSPHRTQPAGGTYNEQFF
>TRBD2|many|TRBJ2-5|TRBV28
TGTGCCAGCACCTCTAGCGGGAGGTCGGGGACCCAGTACTTC
CASTSSGRSGTQYF
>-|few|TRBJ1-6|TRBV19
TGTGCCAGTAGTGACAAGACAGTCCCAAATTCACCCCTCCACTTT
CASSDKTVPNSPLHF
>-|-|TRBJ1-4|TRBV20-1
TGCAGTGTACGATGGGGGTACACTAATGAAAAACTGTTTTTT
CSVRWGYTNEKLFF
>-|many|TRBJ2-3|TRBV20-1
TGCAGTGCTAGGGGAGGAACAAGCACAGATACGCAGTATTTT
CSARGGTSTDTQYF
>TRBD1|many|TRBJ1-3|TRBV12-3/TRBV12-4
TGTGCCAGCAGCTTGGACAGGAGCGCTGGAAACACCATATATTTT
CASSLDRSAGNTIYF
>-|few|TRBJ2-2|TRBV2
TGTGCCAGCAGTCAACAGAACACCGGGGAGCTGTTTTTT
CASSQQNTGELFF
>-|-|TRBJ2-2|TRBV2
TGTGCCAGCAGTGAAGGACACACAGGGAGAACCGGGGAGCTGTTTTTT
CASSEGHTGRTGELFF
>-|many|TRBJ1-1|TRBV2
TGTGCCAGCAGTGTTATACCCACTGAAGCTTTCTTT
CASSVIPTEAFF
>-|few|TRBJ2-7|TRBV20-1
TGCAGTGCTAGAGAAAGAACAGGGACCCACGAGCAGTACTTC
CSARERTGTHEQYF
>-|many|TRBJ2-2|TRBV2
TGTGCCAGCAATCAAGGGGTGGGGAACACCGGGGAGCTGTTTTTT
CASNQGVGNTGELFF